This T cell receptor beta chain was observed in a study of CD8 T cells in ankylosing spondylitis. TCRdb called the 5' RACE reads again in MiXCR, with one record for every CDR3 protein. The top ten clones hold approximately 3.5% of a sample with fewer than 550,000 distinct CDR3 sequences, about 5.2% of them seen once. Ten or more counts support this clonotype. What it binds is unknown. Study conclusions and caveats: Seven to nine highly homologous variants formed a TCR beta motif that appeared characteristic of ankylosing spondylitis blood.

CDR3 length: 14 residues. CDR1 is LNHNV, CDR2 YYDKDF, per germline (reference sequence). V was clipped by 0 bases and J by 9 bases, with 12 bases between them. The sequence was obtained from a male donor with ankylosing spondylitis. Sequenced sample: blood, either unsorted or a sorted T cell fraction (not recorded which). V usage is TRBV15 and J usage is TRBJ2-1, with a possible D match to TRBD1 (5 bases). CDR3 sequence reads: CATSRDLATGEQFF. The CDR3 nucleotides are TGTGCCACCAGCAGAGATTTGGCTACAGGTGAGCAGTTCTTC.